The following is a T cell receptor (beta chain) sequence with its context. Its specificity is not known. The sample belongs to a study of cytomegalovirus exposure and HLA in healthy donors. Regarding the study as a whole: Reportedly, cytomegalovirus status was diagnosed with high sensitivity and specificity. The sole available immune exposure information was CMV serostatus.

Everyone who donated was a healthy bone marrow donor. CDR1 is SNHLY, CDR2 FYNNEI, per germline. The CDR3 runs to 14 residues. V shed 4 bases and J shed 0 bases, with 4 bases lying between them. Primers included in the PCR were 60 Vbeta and 13 Jbeta primers. Some clones are missing from TCRdb's copy, which holds only in-frame ones; the method was immunoSEQ multiplex PCR. The table shows about 160,000 clones, with approximately 80% occurring only once. The specimen sequenced was PBMCs. The clonotype originates from a man in his forties in good health and CMV-seronegative. This sequence joins TRBV2 and TRBJ2-6, with D unclear. For the CDR3, the DNA is TGTGCCAGCAGTGCAAACTCTGGGGCCAACGTCCTGACTTTC. Translating gives CASSANSGANVLTF.